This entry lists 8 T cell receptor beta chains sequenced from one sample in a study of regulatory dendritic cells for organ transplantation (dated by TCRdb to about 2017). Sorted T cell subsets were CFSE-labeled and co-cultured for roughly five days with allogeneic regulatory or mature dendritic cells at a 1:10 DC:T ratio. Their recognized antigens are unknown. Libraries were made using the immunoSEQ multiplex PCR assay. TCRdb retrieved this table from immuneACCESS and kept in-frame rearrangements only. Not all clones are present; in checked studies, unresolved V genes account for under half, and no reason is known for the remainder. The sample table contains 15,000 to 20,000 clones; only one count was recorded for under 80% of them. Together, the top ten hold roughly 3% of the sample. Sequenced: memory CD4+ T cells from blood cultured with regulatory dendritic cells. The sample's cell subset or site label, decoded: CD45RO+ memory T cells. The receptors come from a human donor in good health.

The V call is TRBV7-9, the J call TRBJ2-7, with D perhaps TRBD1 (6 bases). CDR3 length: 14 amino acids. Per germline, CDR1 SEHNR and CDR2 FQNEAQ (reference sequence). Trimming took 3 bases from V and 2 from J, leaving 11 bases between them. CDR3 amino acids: CASSFGQPAYEQYF. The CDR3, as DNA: TGTGCCAGCAGCTTCGGACAGCCCGCCTACGAGCAGTACTTC.

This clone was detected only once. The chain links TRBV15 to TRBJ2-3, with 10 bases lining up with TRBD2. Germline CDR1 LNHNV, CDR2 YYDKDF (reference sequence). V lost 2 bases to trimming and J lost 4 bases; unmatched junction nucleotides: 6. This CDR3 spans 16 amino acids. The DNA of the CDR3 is TGTGCCACCAGCAGAAATCTAGCGGGGGTGGCAGATACGCAGTATTTT. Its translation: CATSRNLAGVADTQYF.

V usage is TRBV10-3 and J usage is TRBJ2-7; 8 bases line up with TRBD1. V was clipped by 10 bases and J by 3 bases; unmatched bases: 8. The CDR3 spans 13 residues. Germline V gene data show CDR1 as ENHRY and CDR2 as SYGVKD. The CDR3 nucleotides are TGTGCCACCACCGACAGGGGAGGCTACGAGCAGTACTTC. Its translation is CATTDRGGYEQYF.

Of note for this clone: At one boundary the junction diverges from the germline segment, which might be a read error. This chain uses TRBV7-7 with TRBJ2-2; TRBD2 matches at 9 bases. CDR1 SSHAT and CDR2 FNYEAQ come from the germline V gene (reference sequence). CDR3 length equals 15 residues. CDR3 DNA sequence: TGTGCTAGCAGTAGTAGCGGGAGTAACACCGGGGAGCTGTTTTTT. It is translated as CASSSSGSNTGELFF.

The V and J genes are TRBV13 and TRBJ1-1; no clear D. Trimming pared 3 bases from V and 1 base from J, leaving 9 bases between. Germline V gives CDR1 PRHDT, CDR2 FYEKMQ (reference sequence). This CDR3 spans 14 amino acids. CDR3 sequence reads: CASSFMDSNTEAFF. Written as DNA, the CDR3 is TGTGCCAGCAGCTTCATGGACTCGAACACTGAAGCTTTCTTT.

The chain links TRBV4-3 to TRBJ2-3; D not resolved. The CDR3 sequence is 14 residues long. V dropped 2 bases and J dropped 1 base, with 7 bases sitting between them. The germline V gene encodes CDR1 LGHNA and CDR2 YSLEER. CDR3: CASSQIAGTDTQYF. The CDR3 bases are TGCGCCAGCAGCCAAATTGCTGGCACAGATACGCAGTATTTT.

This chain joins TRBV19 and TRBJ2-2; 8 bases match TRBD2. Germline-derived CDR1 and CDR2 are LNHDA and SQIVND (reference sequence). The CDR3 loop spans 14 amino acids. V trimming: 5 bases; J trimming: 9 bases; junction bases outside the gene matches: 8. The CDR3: CASSLGLASWELFF. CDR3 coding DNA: TGTGCCAGTAGTCTTGGACTAGCTTCTTGGGAGCTGTTTTTT. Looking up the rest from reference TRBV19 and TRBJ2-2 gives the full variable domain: DGGITQSPKYLFRKEGQNVTLSCEQNLNHDAMYWYRQDPGQGLRLIYYSQIVNDFQKGDIAEGYSVSREKKESFPLTVTSAQKNPTAFYLCASSLGLASWELFFGEGSRLTVL.

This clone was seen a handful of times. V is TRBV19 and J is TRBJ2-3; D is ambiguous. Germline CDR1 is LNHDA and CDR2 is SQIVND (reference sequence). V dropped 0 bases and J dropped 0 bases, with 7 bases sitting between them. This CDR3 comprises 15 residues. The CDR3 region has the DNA TGTGCCAGTAGTATAGACGTGAGGAGCACAGATACGCAGTATTTT. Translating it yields CASSIDVRSTDTQYF.